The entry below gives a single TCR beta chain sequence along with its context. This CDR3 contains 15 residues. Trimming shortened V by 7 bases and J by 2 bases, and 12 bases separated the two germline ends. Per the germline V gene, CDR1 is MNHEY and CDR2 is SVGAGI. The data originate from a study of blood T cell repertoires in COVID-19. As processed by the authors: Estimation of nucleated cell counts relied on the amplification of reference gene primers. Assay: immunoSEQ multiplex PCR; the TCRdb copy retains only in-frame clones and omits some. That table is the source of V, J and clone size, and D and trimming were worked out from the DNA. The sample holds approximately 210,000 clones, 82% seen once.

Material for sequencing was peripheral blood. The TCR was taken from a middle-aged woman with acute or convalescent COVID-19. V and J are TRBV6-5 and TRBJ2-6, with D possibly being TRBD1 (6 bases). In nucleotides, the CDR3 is TGTGCCAGCACAGGGGAAGGCGCTGGGGCCAACGTCCTGACTTTC. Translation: CASTGEGAGANVLTF.